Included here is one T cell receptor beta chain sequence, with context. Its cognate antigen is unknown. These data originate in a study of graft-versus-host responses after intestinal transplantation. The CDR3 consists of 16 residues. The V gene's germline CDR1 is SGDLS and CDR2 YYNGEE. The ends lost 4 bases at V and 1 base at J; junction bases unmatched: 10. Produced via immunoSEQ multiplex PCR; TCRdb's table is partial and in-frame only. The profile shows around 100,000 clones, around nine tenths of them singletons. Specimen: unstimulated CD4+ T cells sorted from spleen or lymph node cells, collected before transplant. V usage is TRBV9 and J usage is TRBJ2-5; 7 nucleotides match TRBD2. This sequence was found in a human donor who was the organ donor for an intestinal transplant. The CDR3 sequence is CASSPPRASGQETQYF. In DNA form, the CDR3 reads TGTGCCAGCAGCCCCCCGAGGGCTAGCGGCCAAGAGACCCAGTACTTC.